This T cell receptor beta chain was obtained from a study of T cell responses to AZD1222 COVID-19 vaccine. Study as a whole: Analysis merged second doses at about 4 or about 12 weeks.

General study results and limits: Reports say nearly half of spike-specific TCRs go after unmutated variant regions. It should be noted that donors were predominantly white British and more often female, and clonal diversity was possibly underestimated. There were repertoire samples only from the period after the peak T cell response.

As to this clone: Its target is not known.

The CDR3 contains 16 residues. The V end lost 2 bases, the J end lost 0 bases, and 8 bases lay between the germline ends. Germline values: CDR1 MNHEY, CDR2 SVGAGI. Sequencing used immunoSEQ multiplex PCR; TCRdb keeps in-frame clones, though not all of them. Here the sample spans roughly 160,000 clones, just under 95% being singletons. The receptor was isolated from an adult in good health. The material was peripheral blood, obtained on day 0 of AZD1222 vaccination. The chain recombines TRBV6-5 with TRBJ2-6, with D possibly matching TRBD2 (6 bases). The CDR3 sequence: CASSYGGNSGANVLTF. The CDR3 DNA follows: TGTGCCAGCAGTTACGGAGGGAACTCTGGGGCCAACGTCCTGACTTTC.